The present T cell receptor beta chain was sequenced within a study of OX40 agonist ivuxolimab in advanced cancers. Broader study findings: At 0.1 to 3.0 mg/kg and by week 6, clonal expansion occurred in CD4+ and CD8+ blood T cells. On average, a greater number of expanded clones characterised CD8+ T cells relative to CD4+.

CDR3 length equals 18 residues. V lost 4 bases to trimming and J lost 1 base, with 21 bases between them. CDR1 SGHRS and CDR2 YFSETQ come from the germline V gene. Repertoires were generated with immunoSEQ multiplex PCR, while TCRdb's copy carries only in-frame clones and drops some. Of tens of thousands of clones listed, more than 75% are singletons. In regard to this clone: Its antigen remains unknown.

Material: CD4+ or CD8+ T cells sorted from blood, obtained in a trial of the OX40 agonist ivuxolimab. V usage is TRBV5-1 and J usage is TRBJ2-4; no clear D. This clonotype originated in an adult with an advanced solid tumor such as melanoma, head and neck, liver or kidney cancer. CDR3 residues: CASSVGNEAPRAKNIQYF. The CDR3 DNA follows: TGCGCCAGCAGCGTTGGTAATGAGGCCCCCCGGGCCAAAAACATTCAGTACTTC.